Listed below are T cell receptor beta chains from one sample, sequenced in a study of cytomegalovirus exposure and HLA in healthy donors. Assay: immunoSEQ multiplex PCR; the TCRdb copy retains only in-frame clones and omits some. The sample has some 180,000 clones, 81% seen once. Sequenced sample: PBMCs. The source is a man in his forties in good health and CMV-seropositive. Both conserved end residues are part of each CDR3. The D gene is left open where the match is weak. Some rows mark clone size as missing; the rest say once, few, many or name a class of expanded clone.

D gene	V gene	clone size	J gene	CDR3 DNA	CDR3 protein
NA	TRBV5-5	NA	TRBJ2-7	TGTGCCAGCAGCTTGGTCAGGGACGAGCAGTACTTC	CASSLVRDEQYF
TRBD2	TRBV10-3	NA	TRBJ2-7	TGTGCCTCCGACGACCGTAGCGGGGGCCGCTACGAGCAGTACTTC	CASDDRSGGRYEQYF
NA	TRBV28	NA	TRBJ1-1	TGTGCCAGCAGTACCTATCCGAACACTGAAGCTTTCTTT	CASSTYPNTEAFF
TRBD1	TRBV28	few	TRBJ2-7	TGTGCCAGCAGGGGACAGGGGGGTGGAGAGCAGTACTTC	CASRGQGGGEQYF
NA	TRBV6-6	NA	TRBJ1-6	TGTGCCAGCAGTTACGACAGCCGTGGGCCCCTCCACTTT	CASSYDSRGPLHF
NA	TRBV27	NA	TRBJ1-5	TGTGCCAGCAGTCCCCGGGGGTTGAGCAATCAGCCCCAGCATTTT	CASSPRGLSNQPQHF
TRBD1	TRBV5-1	NA	TRBJ1-1	TGCGCCAGCAGCCAAAGGACAGGGGGGACTGAAGCTTTCTTT	CASSQRTGGTEAFF
TRBD1	TRBV7-3	few	TRBJ1-1	TGTGCCAGCAGCTCACAGGGGGCCAACACTGAAGCTTTCTTT	CASSSQGANTEAFF
NA	TRBV6-1	NA	TRBJ2-3	TGTGCCAGCAGTCTTTTCCGGGATTATTGGTGGCAGTATTTT	CASSLFRDYWWQYF
NA	TRBV7-3	NA	TRBJ2-1	TGTGCCAGCAGCTTAACAGCTGAGAGCTCCTACAATGAGCAGTTCTTC	CASSLTAESSYNEQFF
TRBD1	TRBV6-6	NA	TRBJ1-2	TGTGCCAGCACTCAACAATTGCAGGGGGACTATGGCTACACCTTC	CASTQQLQGDYGYTF
TRBD2	TRBV7-2	NA	TRBJ2-1	TGTGCCAGCAGCTTAACGGGACTAGCGAATTACAATGAGCAGTTCTTC	CASSLTGLANYNEQFF
NA	TRBV7-9	NA	TRBJ2-1	TGTGCCAGCAGCTTCTACTCCAGGGCACGATCGTACAATGAGCAGTTCTTC	CASSFYSRARSYNEQFF
TRBD1	TRBV13	NA	TRBJ2-4	TGTGCCAGCAGACGGGACAGTTCAAACATTCAGTACTTC	CASRRDSSNIQYF
TRBD1	TRBV12-5	NA	TRBJ1-4	TGTGCTAGTGGTGCCAGGGACAGGGCCCAGGGACTGTTTTTT	CASGARDRAQGLFF
TRBD1	TRBV6-5	NA	TRBJ2-1	TGTGCCAGCAGTAAACGGACAGGGCAGAATGAGCAGTTCTTC	CASSKRTGQNEQFF
TRBD1	TRBV5-5	NA	TRBJ2-1	TGTGCCAGCAGCGCGGGACAGGGGTCGTACAATGAGCAGTTCTTC	CASSAGQGSYNEQFF
NA	TRBV10-3	NA	TRBJ2-7	TGTGCCATCAGAACCCAAAACGCGGCCTACGAGCAGTACTTC	CAIRTQNAAYEQYF
TRBD1	TRBV5-4	NA	TRBJ1-1	TGTGCCAGCAGCTTGGAGACAGGGCGGACTGAAGCTTTCTTT	CASSLETGRTEAFF
TRBD1	TRBV5-4	NA	TRBJ2-3	TGTGCCAGCAGCCCCGGGACAGGAGTGACAGATACGCAGTATTTT	CASSPGTGVTDTQYF
NA	TRBV7-8	NA	TRBJ2-5	TGTGCCAGCAGTTATCGAAGGGGAGAGACCCAGTACTTC	CASSYRRGETQYF
NA	TRBV6-1	NA	TRBJ1-2	TGTGCCAGCAGTGACCACCCTCAGGGCTGGGATGGCTACACCTTC	CASSDHPQGWDGYTF
NA	TRBV2	NA	TRBJ2-5	TGTGCCAGCCTCCAAGAGACCCAGTACTTC	CASLQETQYF
TRBD2	TRBV28	NA	TRBJ2-7	TGTGCCAGCAGTTTAGAACACCCGGGAGGCAACGAGCAGTACTTC	CASSLEHPGGNEQYF
NA	TRBV28	NA	TRBJ2-7	TGTGCCAGCAGTTTAAGTGGAGGTTCCTACGAGCAGTACTTC	CASSLSGGSYEQYF
NA	TRBV7-9	NA	TRBJ1-1	TGTGCCAGCAGCTCCTCAGGGGAGAGGACGAACACTGAAGCTTTCTTT	CASSSSGERTNTEAFF
TRBD2	TRBV7-9	few	TRBJ2-5	TGTGCCAGCAGCCGGATCCTAGCGGGGGTGGGGGAGCAGTACTTC	CASSRILAGVGEQYF
TRBD1	TRBV2	NA	TRBJ2-2	TGTGCCAGCAGAGGACAGGGGGGTACCGGGGAGCTGTTTTTT	CASRGQGGTGELFF
TRBD1	TRBV2	NA	TRBJ2-7	TGTGCCAGCAGTCGCCGGGACAGGGGGCTAAGTGAGCAGTACTTC	CASSRRDRGLSEQYF
TRBD2	TRBV7-2	few	TRBJ2-7	TGTGCCAGCAGCTTTTCCTCTAGACTAGCGGGCGTAAACGAGCAGTACTTC	CASSFSSRLAGVNEQYF
TRBD2	TRBV9	NA	TRBJ2-7	TGTGCCAGCAGCGTAGTCCTAGCGGGGACTACCTACGAGCAGTACTTC	CASSVVLAGTTYEQYF
NA	TRBV5-6	NA	TRBJ1-2	TGTGCCAGCAGCCTCCAGGGATATGGCTACACCTTC	CASSLQGYGYTF
TRBD2	TRBV5-8	NA	TRBJ2-5	TGTGCCAGCAGCCCAGGAGCGGGGGTTGGAGAGACCCAGTACTTC	CASSPGAGVGETQYF
TRBD1	TRBV6-1	NA	TRBJ2-7	TGTGCCAGCAGCCTACAGGGGTCCTCCTACGAGCAGTACTTC	CASSLQGSSYEQYF